This TCR beta chain was obtained from a study of cytomegalovirus exposure and HLA in healthy donors. Trimming shortened V by 8 bases and J by 4 bases, and 11 bases separated the two germline ends. This CDR3 has 13 residues. Germline V lookup: CDR1 MGHDK, CDR2 SYGVNS. Worth noting for this clone: What it recognizes is unknown.

The PCR made use of 60 Vbeta and 13 Jbeta primers. Clones were read by immunoSEQ multiplex PCR, and TCRdb kept only the in-frame ones, dropping some. The table records 150,000 or so clones, around 72% of them present only once. Study-wide results and limits: Sequencing artifact likely explains a cluster of highly shared sequence variants.

The receptor was derived from a man younger than 35 in good health and CMV-seropositive. The sample comprised PBMCs. The chain uses TRBV25-1 and TRBJ1-4; D remains ambiguous. CDR3 protein: CASRWRDNEKLFF. Here the CDR3 DNA reads TGTGCCAGCCGATGGAGAGATAATGAAAAACTGTTTTTT.